This T cell receptor beta chain was retrieved from a study of T-cell reconstitution after alpha-beta-depleted transplantation in children. Study-wide results and limits: Several hundred expanded graft clones reportedly were the source of alpha-beta T cells about two months after transplant. Diversity and T-cell counts at one year after transplant derived mostly from new T cells. Surviving recipient T cells and thymic progenitors produced the high day-60 TCRbeta diversity seen in some patients.

This clonotype turned up a few times. What it binds is unknown. The germline V gene has CDR1 SGDLS and CDR2 YYNGEE. V shed 0 bases and J 5 bases; nucleotides not matched to a gene: 4. There are 15 residues in the CDR3. TCRbeta library construction was performed incorporating unique molecular identifiers. TCRdb analysed the PCR reads with MiXCR anew, one entry per CDR3 protein. The table shows some 200,000 distinct CDR3 sequences, with under 8.5% occurring only once. The chain has TRBV9 and TRBJ1-1; 10 nucleotides match TRBD1. The material sequenced was PBMCs, taken before TCRalphabeta/CD19-depleted stem cell transplant. The sequence was obtained from a boy younger than 10 with acute lymphoblastic leukemia, due to receive a stem cell transplant. The CDR3 sequence is CASSVARTGGTEAFF. As DNA, the CDR3 is TGTGCCAGCAGCGTAGCCAGGACAGGGGGTACTGAAGCTTTCTTT.